These 17 T cell receptor beta chains were all obtained from the same sample, sequenced in a study of glioma-infiltrating T cells after dendritic cell vaccination. Only in-frame clones appear in the TCRdb table, and some are missing; sequencing was by immunoSEQ multiplex PCR. The sample lists 95,000 to 110,000 clones, 75% to 85% occurring once. The sequenced sample was blood, obtained before dendritic cell vaccination. These receptors were taken from a human donor with glioblastoma.

The genes are TRBV19 and TRBJ2-7; D possibly corresponds to TRBD1 (6 bases). This CDR3 is built from 13 residues. Trimming pared 3 bases from V and 4 bases from J, leaving 10 bases between. The V gene's germline CDR1 is LNHDA and CDR2 SQIVND (reference sequence). CDR3 loop: CASSIAQGYEQYF. The CDR3 DNA reads TGTGCCAGTAGTATTGCACAGGGATACGAGCAGTACTTC.

The chain carries TRBV28 and TRBJ2-7; no firm D call. V gave up 6 bases and J gave up 5 bases, with 8 bases separating them. Germline assignment: CDR1 MDHEN and CDR2 SYDVKM. This CDR3 spans 11 amino acids. CDR3 sequence: CASSRFDEQYF. For the CDR3, the DNA is TGTGCCAGCAGCCGGTTTGACGAGCAGTACTTC.

The chain employs TRBV7-2 and TRBJ1-3, with D perhaps TRBD1 (5 bases). The CDR3 contains 17 residues. Germline lookup yields CDR1 SGHTA and CDR2 FQGNSA. Trimming took 1 base from V and 0 from J, leaving 13 bases between them. The DNA for the CDR3 is TGTGCCAGCAGCTTAGTGGACACCAAGAGCTCTGGAAACACCATATATTTT. Its translation: CASSLVDTKSSGNTIYF.

The chain carries TRBV11-3 and TRBJ1-1; D not resolved. The V gene's germline CDR1 is SGHNT and CDR2 YENEEA. V was cut by 2 bases and J by 1 base, with 8 bases left in between. The CDR3 covers 14 residues. CDR3 bases: TGTGCCAGCAGCTTATTTCTGGCGAACACTGAAGCTTTCTTT. Translation gives CASSLFLANTEAFF.

The table lists this clone with a count of one. The chain combines TRBV5-4 with TRBJ1-4, with TRBD1 matching 12 bases. CDR3 size: 17 residues. The J segment lost 2 bases and the V segment lost 4 bases, leaving 6 bases of the junction unmatched. The germline CDR1 and CDR2 sequences are SGHNT and YYREEE (reference sequence). In DNA form, the CDR3 reads TGTGCCAGCAGCCTTGGGACAGGGGGCTCGACTAATGAAAAACTGTTTTTT. Its translation is CASSLGTGGSTNEKLFF.

The chain links TRBV6-1 to TRBJ2-7; D is possibly TRBD1 (5 bases). Looked up from germline, CDR1 is MNHNS and CDR2 is SASEGT. Trimming took off 5 bases at V and 0 bases at J, with 11 bases between the two ends. The CDR3 is made up of 14 amino acids. The CDR3 DNA is TGTGCCAGCAGTCCTCGACAGAGCTCCTACGAGCAGTACTTC. It yields the protein CASSPRQSSYEQYF.

The chain couples TRBV6-1 to TRBJ1-5; D not resolved. V dropped 1 base and J dropped 2 bases, with 9 bases sitting between them. This CDR3 spans 15 amino acids. The germline gives CDR1 MNHNS, CDR2 SASEGT. CDR3 sequence: CASSEGALGNQPQHF. In nucleotides, the CDR3 is TGTGCCAGCAGTGAAGGTGCGCTAGGCAATCAGCCCCAGCATTTT.

The chain couples TRBV25-1 to TRBJ2-7; 10 positions match TRBD1. J gave up 0 bases and V 3 bases, and 8 bases lay outside the gene matches. The CDR3 is 17 amino acids. The germline CDR1 and CDR2 sequences are MGHDK and SYGVNS. The CDR3 spells CASSDPTGTGASYEQYF. The CDR3 nucleotides are TGTGCCAGCAGTGATCCAACCGGGACAGGGGCCTCCTACGAGCAGTACTTC.

The chain carries TRBV20-1 and TRBJ2-5; no firm D call. V lost 4 bases to trimming and J lost 5 bases, with 8 bases between them. The germline V gene encodes CDR1 DFQATT and CDR2 SNEGSKA (reference sequence). This CDR3 comprises 11 residues. As DNA, the CDR3 is TGCAGTGCTATGGGCGTGGAGACCCAGTACTTC. Translation gives CSAMGVETQYF.

J is TRBJ2-1 and V is TRBV2; maybe TRBD2 (5 bases). This CDR3 region has 13 residues. In germline, CDR1 is SNHLY, CDR2 FYNNEI. The ends were cut back, 8 bases at V and 10 bases at J, with 18 bases in the middle. The DNA for the CDR3 is TGTGCCAGCTCCGGGGAAGCCGGCGGGGAGCAGTTCTTC. Its translation is CASSGEAGGEQFF.

The chain carries TRBV11-3 and TRBJ1-1; D is unclear. Looked up from germline, CDR1 is SGHNT and CDR2 is YENEEA. V was cut by 5 bases and J by 0 bases, with 13 bases left in between. The CDR3 is 15 amino acids. The CDR3 spells CASSPTRGLNTEAFF. In DNA, the CDR3 is TGTGCCAGCAGCCCGACCCGAGGCCTGAACACTGAAGCTTTCTTT.

The J gene is TRBJ2-1, the V gene TRBV4-1; D is unresolved. V was trimmed by 3 bases and J by 5 bases, leaving 11 bases between them. There are 14 residues in the CDR3. Germline V CDR1 and CDR2: MGHRA, YSYEKL. CDR3 amino acids: CASSHRGRNNEQFF. The CDR3 DNA reads as TGCGCCAGCAGCCACCGAGGTAGGAACAATGAGCAGTTCTTC.

For the CDR3, the DNA is TGTGCCAGCAGCGCCCAGGCGGGGGCCCGGGACATTCAGTACTTC. Its protein is CASSAQAGARDIQYF. J is TRBJ2-4 and V is TRBV7-2, with D maybe TRBD2 (7 bases). V was pared by 5 bases and J by 8 bases, with 19 bases between. This CDR3 is 15 amino acids long. From germline, CDR1 is SGHTA and CDR2 FQGNSA.

The chain has TRBV6-5 and TRBJ2-7; 10 nucleotides line up with TRBD1. Germline lookup yields CDR1 MNHEY and CDR2 SVGAGI. V trimming: 7 bases; J trimming: 3 bases; junction bases outside the gene matches: 6. The CDR3 contains 14 residues. The CDR3 region is CASKSGTGDYEQYF. The CDR3 region has the DNA TGTGCCAGCAAGTCCGGGACAGGGGACTACGAGCAGTACTTC.

This chain links TRBV9 with TRBJ1-2; D perhaps matches TRBD1 (6 bases). The CDR3 loop spans 14 amino acids. The germline V and J ends were trimmed by 0 bases and 7 bases, with 13 bases remaining between them. Germline CDR1 SGDLS, CDR2 YYNGEE. For the CDR3, the DNA is TGTGCCAGCAGCGTAGCGACAGGCACAGGTGGCTACACCTTC. This encodes CASSVATGTGGYTF.

The V gene is TRBV19, the J gene TRBJ2-1, with D unresolved. Trimming removed 5 bases from V and 7 bases from J, with 15 bases in between. CDR1 is LNHDA and CDR2 is SQIVND in the germline V gene (reference sequence). This CDR3 region has 14 residues. The CDR3, as DNA: TGTGCCAGTAGTCCCACCTTGGCCCTGAATGAGCAGTTCTTC. Translating gives CASSPTLALNEQFF.

The chain uses TRBV5-8 and TRBJ2-2; D possibly corresponds to TRBD1 (6 bases). Germline CDR1 reads SGHTS; CDR2 reads YDEGEE. Trimming stripped 2 bases from V and 2 bases from J, with 16 bases between. The CDR3 is made up of 17 amino acids. CDR3 sequence reads: CASSFPTGTTNTGELFF. Here the CDR3 DNA reads TGTGCCAGCAGCTTCCCAACCGGGACAACCAACACCGGGGAGCTGTTTTTT.